This is a list of T cell receptor beta chains from one sample in a study of blood T cells in healthy people across ages. TCRdb ran MiXCR on the 5' RACE reads and lists one entry per CDR3 protein. In the table there are some 780,000 distinct CDR3 sequences, roughly 56% of which are singletons. Sequenced material: blood. The receptors originated from a man in his forties in good health. Each CDR3 is given with its conserved first and last residue.

length,V,J,CDR3
16,TRBV4-2,TRBJ1-4,CASSQDFRGGSEKLFF
14,TRBV27,TRBJ2-7,CASSLRGTGSEQYF
13,TRBV20-1,TRBJ2-3,CSARLWGTDTQYF
15,TRBV6-1,TRBJ2-2,CASSELQGAVGELFF
16,TRBV7-9,TRBJ2-6,CASPYPDSSGANVLTF
17,TRBV28,TRBJ2-3,CASSFQGAGGHTDTQYF
14,TRBV12-3/TRBV12-4,TRBJ2-7,CASSLSGTSYEQYF
14,TRBV24-1,TRBJ2-3,CATSVRGNADTQYF
15,TRBV11-2,TRBJ2-7,CASSSSGTGVYEQYF
19,TRBV14,TRBJ2-3,CASSQDSGRATPSADTQYF
14,TRBV28,TRBJ1-1,CASHSPGLNTEAFF
15,TRBV28,TRBJ1-2,CASSSVEGANYGYTF
15,TRBV5-1,TRBJ2-2,CASSPNRGLTGELFF
15,TRBV3-1,TRBJ2-7,CASSHAGGSVHEQYF
17,TRBV9,TRBJ2-6,CASSGTGAASGANVLTF